This T cell receptor beta chain was captured by sequencing in a study of technical replicates of blood from a handful of donors. The assay was immunoSEQ multiplex PCR, and TCRdb's table has in-frame clones only and misses some. The sample includes tens of thousands of clones, 95% of them seen just once. Looked up from germline, CDR1 is SGDLS and CDR2 is YYNGEE. Trimming pared 1 base from V and 5 bases from J, leaving 16 bases between. The CDR3 is made up of 16 amino acids. This TCR derives from a human donor in good health. Sequences were obtained from T cells isolated from PBMCs. The V and J genes are TRBV9 and TRBJ2-1, with D possibly being TRBD1 (6 bases). DNA for the CDR3: TGTGCCAGCAGCGTAATTCCACGATGGGGGCACAATGAGCAGTTCTTC. This sequence encodes CASSVIPRWGHNEQFF.